Listed below are T cell receptor beta chains from one sample, sequenced in a study of low-dose radiotherapy and immunotherapy resistance in tumors. One entry per CDR3 protein results from TCRdb running MiXCR on the reads. The sample shows about 84,000 distinct CDR3 sequences, about 17% of them seen only once. The specimen was PBMCs, collected after low-dose radiotherapy plus immunotherapy. The source is a male donor with prostate cancer. Each CDR3 is given with its conserved first and last residue. D genes are given only for firm matches. Size is stated as once, few or many counts, or a class when the clone is expanded.

TGTGCCAGCAGTGAACGGGGCTGGGGCTACACCTTC	CASSERGWGYTF	TRBV25-1	TRBJ1-2	many	NA
TGTGCCAGCAAAAGGAGCTCCTACAATGAGCAGTTCTTC	CASKRSSYNEQFF	TRBV2	TRBJ2-1	many	NA
TGTGCCAGCAGTTACTCACTAATGAACTACGAGCAGTACTTC	CASSYSLMNYEQYF	TRBV6-5	TRBJ2-7	few	NA
TGTGCCAGCAGTTTTGTGGTTGCAGGGGGGACTAATGAAAAACTGTTTTTT	CASSFVVAGGTNEKLFF	TRBV27	TRBJ1-4	few	TRBD1
TGTGCCAGCAGCCCTTACGGGGAAGGCAATCAGCCCCAGCATTTT	CASSPYGEGNQPQHF	TRBV6-2/TRBV6-3	TRBJ1-5	once	NA
TGTGCCAGCAGCGAGAGGGGAACTAGCACAGATACGCAGTATTTT	CASSERGTSTDTQYF	TRBV9	TRBJ2-3	many	NA
TGTGCCAGCACTGGGACCCAAGAGACCCAGTACTTC	CASTGTQETQYF	TRBV12-3/TRBV12-4	TRBJ2-5	many	NA
TGTGCCAGCACAATGTTTGGACAGGGCGACGATACGCAGTATTTT	CASTMFGQGDDTQYF	TRBV27	TRBJ2-3	many	TRBD1
TGTGCCAGCAGCCGGAACACTGAAGCTTTCTTT	CASSRNTEAFF	TRBV6-2/TRBV6-3	TRBJ1-1	many	NA
TGTGCCAGCAGTCCTCATCTAGGGGGCAAGTACTTC	CASSPHLGGKYF	TRBV28	TRBJ2-7	many	TRBD1
TGTGCCAGCAGCCAAGACGTAGCAGCCCAGGGTGGAGTTGAAAAACTGTTTTTT	CASSQDVAAQGGVEKLFF	TRBV14	TRBJ1-4	many	NA
TGTGCCACCAGTGATCCGACAGGTGGGCCCTCCGAGCAGTACTTC	CATSDPTGGPSEQYF	TRBV24-1	TRBJ2-7	many	NA
TGTGCCAGCAGCTGGACTAGCGGGGGCTCCTACGAGCAGTACTTC	CASSWTSGGSYEQYF	TRBV11-1	TRBJ2-7	many	TRBD2
TGTGCAGGCGGGGGTAGCTCCTACAATGAGCAGTTCTTC	CAGGGSSYNEQFF	TRBV7-2	TRBJ2-1	many	TRBD2
TGCAGTGCCAACACAGGGGGCGCGGGCTATGGCTACACCTTC	CSANTGGAGYGYTF	TRBV20-1	TRBJ1-2	many	TRBD1
TGTGCCAGCAGCTCGCGGAACAGGGCCACTAATGAAAAACTGTTTTTT	CASSSRNRATNEKLFF	TRBV7-8	TRBJ1-4	many	NA
TGTGCCAGCAGCTTAACAGGGGGCTCTGGAAACACCATATATTTT	CASSLTGGSGNTIYF	TRBV7-3	TRBJ1-3	many	NA
TGTGCCAGCACTGACTCCGGGCCCTCCTACGAGCAGTACTTC	CASTDSGPSYEQYF	TRBV2	TRBJ2-7	few	NA
TGCAGTGCTAGAGTTCTGGGACAGGTTTACAATGAGCAGTTCTTC	CSARVLGQVYNEQFF	TRBV20-1	TRBJ2-1	many	TRBD1